Included here is one T cell receptor beta chain sequence, with context. Its antigen is not known. The data are from a study of T-cell reconstitution after alpha-beta-depleted transplantation in children. Study-level points and caveats: Reported findings indicate that, about two months after transplant, alpha-beta T cells came from several hundred expanded clones, which were derived from non-depleted graft cells. The authors attributed T-cell counts and diversity one year after transplant mostly to newly produced T cells. Surviving thymic progenitors and recipient T cells were the source of high TCRbeta diversity at day 60 in some patients.

During its preparation, the TCRbeta library received unique molecular identifiers. TCRdb processed the PCR reads anew with MiXCR; each CDR3 protein has one entry. This table has 350,000 to 500,000 distinct CDR3 sequences, 43% appearing once. This TCR was sampled from a girl aged 2 to 9 with aplastic anemia, due to receive a stem cell transplant. Sample: PBMCs, taken before TCRalphabeta/CD19-depleted stem cell transplant.

CDR3 amino acids: CASSLTTLRGYTF. In DNA, the CDR3 is TGCGCCAGCAGTCTTACAACCTTGCGTGGCTACACCTTC. V usage is TRBV5-1 and J usage is TRBJ1-2, with no clear D. The ends were cut back, 5 bases at V and 7 bases at J, with 15 bases in the middle. Germline V gives CDR1 SGHRS, CDR2 YFSETQ. CDR3 size: 13 residues.